One sample yielded the 24 T cell receptor beta chains listed below, sequenced in a study of OX40 agonist ivuxolimab in advanced cancers. Libraries were prepared by immunoSEQ multiplex PCR; TCRdb keeps only in-frame clonotypes and omits some of them. The sample consists of about 86,000 clones, about 90% of them appearing once. This material consisted of CD4+ or CD8+ T cells sorted from blood, taken in a trial of the OX40 agonist ivuxolimab. These receptors were taken from an adult with an advanced solid tumor such as melanoma, head and neck, liver or kidney cancer.

J is TRBJ2-7 and V is TRBV7-9; TRBD1 is a possible D gene (6 bases). The CDR3 covers 15 residues. Germline V gives CDR1 SEHNR, CDR2 FQNEAQ (reference sequence). V was trimmed by 2 bases and J by 2 bases, leaving 13 bases between them. The CDR3 DNA follows: TGTGCCAGCAGCTTATCGGCGACAGGAGCCTACGAGCAGTACTTC. Its protein product is CASSLSATGAYEQYF.

The CDR3 spells CAISEGPTRETQYF. The CDR3 DNA follows: TGTGCCATCAGTGAAGGACCAACTCGTGAGACCCAGTACTTC. J is TRBJ2-5 and V is TRBV10-3; D remains ambiguous. The CDR3 extends over 14 amino acids. Germline V gene lookup returns CDR1 ENHRY and CDR2 SYGVKD. Trimming took 3 bases from V and 5 from J, leaving 13 bases between them.

The V gene is TRBV15, the J gene TRBJ2-5; the D gene is possibly TRBD2 (7 bases). The J call may not be correct, given that the DNA end is closer to TRBJ2-7. The germline gives CDR1 LNHNV, CDR2 YYDKDF (reference sequence). The CDR3 is made up of 17 amino acids. CDR3 loop: CATSRVGGGRPTYEQYF. CDR3 in DNA: TGTGCCACCAGCAGAGTGGGCGGGGGCAGGCCGACCTACGAGCAGTACTTC.

V gene TRBV13 combines with J gene TRBJ1-1; D is perhaps TRBD1 (5 bases). The CDR3 runs 11 residues. Trimming pared 5 bases from V and 11 bases from J, leaving 12 bases between. Germline V gene data show CDR1 as PRHDT and CDR2 as FYEKMQ (reference sequence). The CDR3 sequence: CASSPRGVAFF. The CDR3 nucleotides are TGTGCCAGCAGCCCCCGGGGGGTGGCTTTCTTT.

The rearrangement joins TRBV27 to TRBJ1-1, with D possibly TRBD1 on 6 matching bases. CDR1 is MNHEY, CDR2 SMNVEV, per germline (reference sequence). This CDR3 spans 14 amino acids. V was shortened by 5 bases and J by 0 bases, with 10 bases between the two germline ends. CDR3 residues: CASSLGGVNTEAFF. CDR3 nucleotides: TGTGCCAGCAGTCTAGGGGGAGTGAACACTGAAGCTTTCTTT.

The chain is built from TRBV10-1 and TRBJ1-1, with 10 bases identical to TRBD1. The germline V gene encodes CDR1 WNHNN and CDR2 SYGVQD (reference sequence). The CDR3 totals 12 residues. V was pared by 9 bases and J by 4 bases, with 2 bases of the junction left unmatched. The CDR3 DNA is TGCGCCAGTAGACAGGGGGCCACTGAAGCTTTCTTT. Translating gives CASRQGATEAFF.

The rearrangement uses TRBV6-5 and TRBJ2-7; D gene ambiguous. Trimming left V 5 bases short and J 4 bases short, with 18 bases between. CDR3 size: 15 residues. Germline V CDR1 and CDR2: MNHEY, SVGAGI. CDR3 nucleotides: TGTGCCAGCAGTGTACGCCAGGCGAACCAATACGAGCAGTACTTC. It specifies CASSVRQANQYEQYF.

Concerning this clone: At one end the junction does not follow the germline gene, possibly because of a read error. The V call is TRBV2, the J call TRBJ1-1; 7 bases fit TRBD1. The CDR3 covers 12 residues. The germline gives CDR1 SNHLY, CDR2 FYNNEI. The CDR3 sequence is CDRDRLNTEAFF. The CDR3 DNA reads as TGCGACCGGGACAGATTGAACACTGAAGCTTTCTTT.

The CDR3 DNA follows: TGCAGCGCACAGACAGGGCCGGGGCCCCAGCATTTT. Amino acids: CSAQTGPGPQHF. The rearrangement uses TRBV29-1 and TRBJ1-5; 7 nucleotides agree with TRBD1. This CDR3 spans 12 amino acids. Trimming took 7 bases from V and 9 from J; bases not matched to a gene: 9. Per germline, CDR1 SQVTM and CDR2 ANQGSEA.

This chain links TRBV12-2 with TRBJ2-7. TRBV12-2 constitutes a pseudogene. CDR3 length equals 15 residues. CDR3 region: CASRLGAATTYEQYF. The CDR3 DNA reads TGTGCAAGTCGCTTAGGGGCGGCTACCACCTACGAGCAGTACTTC.

This sequence joins TRBV5-5 and TRBJ2-5; 8 bases map to TRBD1. Trimming removed 1 base from V and 5 bases from J; junction bases left unmatched: 1. Germline lookup yields CDR1 SGHKS and CDR2 YYEKEE (reference sequence). The CDR3 has 13 residues. The CDR3 spells CASSLQGAETQYF. The CDR3 coding sequence is TGTGCCAGCAGCTTGCAGGGGGCGGAGACCCAGTACTTC.

The chain couples TRBV13 to TRBJ2-2, with a tentative D call TRBD2 (6 bases). Germline V lookup: CDR1 PRHDT, CDR2 FYEKMQ (reference sequence). The CDR3 length is 15 residues. Trimming removed 8 bases at V and 5 bases at J, with 18 bases between. The CDR3 coding sequence is TGTGCCAGCCCCGCGAACGGGAGAAATACCGGGGAGCTGTTTTTT. Translating gives CASPANGRNTGELFF.

The CDR3 sequence: CASSPLYNEQFF. CDR3 bases: TGTGCCAGCAGTCCTCTTTACAATGAGCAGTTCTTC. V is TRBV6-6 and J is TRBJ2-1; D unclear. The germline CDR1 and CDR2 sequences are MNHNY and SVGAGI (reference sequence). The CDR3 consists of 12 residues. V was trimmed by 5 bases and J by 4 bases, leaving 6 bases between them.

The chain has TRBV11-2 and TRBJ2-7, with TRBD2 identical over 8 bases. Germline CDR1 SGHAT, CDR2 FQNNGV. The CDR3 covers 15 residues. The V and J ends lost 4 bases and 4 bases, in that order; junction bases with no gene match: 9. The CDR3 loop reads CASSSGGGPGYEQYF. CDR3 coding DNA: TGTGCCAGCAGCTCGGGAGGGGGGCCCGGTTACGAGCAGTACTTC.

The chain uses TRBV10-3 and TRBJ1-4; 8 bases are shared with TRBD1. Germline CDR1 and CDR2: ENHRY and SYGVKD. V gave up 9 bases and J gave up 4 bases; unmatched junction bases: 4. This CDR3 region has 13 residues. The CDR3 DNA sequence: TGTGCCATACAGGGGGAAATTAATGAAAAACTGTTTTTT. It specifies CAIQGEINEKLFF.

The rearrangement uses TRBV7-2 and TRBJ2-3; TRBD1 agrees at 7 bases. J lost 2 bases, V lost 3 bases, and 5 bases had no gene match. CDR3 size: 15 residues. Germline V CDR1 and CDR2: SGHTA, FQGNSA. CDR3 in amino acids: CASSFLTGNTDTQYF. For the CDR3, the DNA is TGTGCCAGCAGCTTCCTGACAGGGAACACAGATACGCAGTATTTT.

The chain couples TRBV5-8 to TRBJ2-3; 11 positions match TRBD2. Germline values: CDR1 SGHTS, CDR2 YDEGEE. V trimming: 4 bases; J trimming: 6 bases; junction bases outside the gene matches: 10. This CDR3 contains 16 residues. CDR3: CASSPIGASGRDTQYF. Here the CDR3 DNA reads TGTGCCAGCAGCCCTATCGGTGCTAGCGGGAGGGATACGCAGTATTTT.

The table lists this clone with a few counts. The chain employs TRBV11-2 and TRBJ1-2, with D uncertain. The germline gives CDR1 SGHAT, CDR2 FQNNGV. This CDR3 contains 15 residues. V was trimmed by 0 bases and J by 3 bases, leaving 11 bases between them. This CDR3 reads CASSLDVVAYYGYTF. In DNA, the CDR3 is TGTGCCAGCAGCTTAGATGTAGTCGCTTACTATGGCTACACCTTC.

This clone occurred once. The CDR3 here is CASSPLSKRTEAFF. For the CDR3, the DNA is TGTGCCAGCAGCCCCCTTTCGAAGCGCACTGAAGCTTTCTTT. The gene calls are TRBV7-9 and TRBJ1-1, with D unclear. Germline V gene data show CDR1 as SEHNR and CDR2 as FQNEAQ (reference sequence). V lost 5 bases to trimming and J lost 4 bases, with 14 bases between them. This CDR3 region has 14 residues. Together with reference TRBV7-9 and TRBJ1-1, the CDR3 gives the full variable domain: DTGVSQNPRHKITKRGQNVTFRCDPISEHNRLYWYRQTLGQGPEFLTYFQNEAQLEKSRLLSDRFSAERPKGSFSTLEIQRTEQGDSAMYLCASSPLSKRTEAFFGQGTRLTVV.

The genes are TRBV30 and TRBJ2-1, with TRBD2 matching 12 bases. This CDR3 is 18 amino acids long. From germline, CDR1 is GTSNPN and CDR2 SVGIG (reference sequence). The V gene end was trimmed by 0 bases and the J gene end by 4 bases; junction bases not matched to a gene: 10. The CDR3 sequence: CAWSVSIRTSGIYNEQFF. The CDR3 coding sequence is TGTGCCTGGAGTGTATCAATAAGGACTAGCGGGATATACAATGAGCAGTTCTTC. The whole variable domain, remainder taken from reference TRBV30 and TRBJ2-1, is SQTIHQWPATLVQPVGSPLSLECTVEGTSNPNLYWYRQAAGRGLQLLFYSVGIGQISSEVPQNLSASRPQDRQFILSSKKLLLSDSGFYLCAWSVSIRTSGIYNEQFFGPGTRLTVL.

The gene calls are TRBV2 and TRBJ2-3, with unresolved D. CDR1 and CDR2 from the germline V gene are SNHLY and FYNNEI. The ends were cut back, 6 bases at V and 5 bases at J, with 18 bases in the middle. This CDR3 is built from 15 residues. The CDR3 DNA is TGTGCCAGCAGGTCTGAGTATCCCCTGGGAGATACGCAGTATTTT. This encodes CASRSEYPLGDTQYF. The whole variable domain, remainder taken from reference TRBV2 and TRBJ2-3, is EPEVTQTPSHQVTQMGQEVILRCVPISNHLYFYWYRQILGQKVEFLVSFYNNEISEKSEIFDDQFSVERPDGSNFTLKIRSTKLEDSAMYFCASRSEYPLGDTQYFGPGTRLTVL.

The rearrangement links TRBV7-9 to TRBJ1-6, with D possibly matching TRBD1 (5 bases). V was cut by 5 bases and J by 10 bases, with 24 bases left in between. The CDR3 runs 17 residues. Germline assignment: CDR1 SEHNR and CDR2 FQNEAQ (reference sequence). Written as DNA, the CDR3 is TGTGCCAGCAGCAGCTCACTCGGGGGGGTTTGGAGATCACCCCTCCACTTT. This sequence encodes CASSSSLGGVWRSPLHF. The full variable domain, its missing parts supplied by reference TRBV7-9 and TRBJ1-6, is DTGVSQNPRHKITKRGQNVTFRCDPISEHNRLYWYRQTLGQGPEFLTYFQNEAQLEKSRLLSDRFSAERPKGSFSTLEIQRTEQGDSAMYLCASSSSLGGVWRSPLHFGNGTRLTVT.

The V gene is TRBV27, the J gene TRBJ1-4, with D possibly TRBD1 on 5 matching bases. Germline loops: CDR1 MNHEY, CDR2 SMNVEV (reference sequence). V was cut by 11 bases and J by 7 bases, with 17 bases left in between. There are 13 residues in the CDR3. The CDR3 sequence: CAVGWGNGEKLFF. CDR3 bases: TGTGCCGTAGGCTGGGGGAACGGTGAAAAACTGTTTTTT.

The chain employs TRBV4-2 and TRBJ2-5; D call uncertain. This CDR3 comprises 15 residues. V lost 0 bases and J 1 base, leaving 9 bases between the germline ends. Germline CDR1 is LGHNA and CDR2 is YNFKEQ. CDR3 DNA: TGTGCCAGCAGCCAAGATCCCAGCAGCCAAGAGACCCAGTACTTC. Its translation is CASSQDPSSQETQYF.